This TCR beta chain was retrieved from a study of cytomegalovirus exposure and HLA in healthy donors. This clone was counted a few times. The PCR had 60 Vbeta and 13 Jbeta primers. The protocol was immunoSEQ multiplex PCR, while the TCRdb copy is restricted to in-frame clones and leaves out a portion. Of about 160,000 clones listed, about 72% are singletons. Regarding donors, all were healthy bone marrow donors. Germline lookup yields CDR1 GTSNPN and CDR2 SVGIG (reference sequence). After removal of 7 bases from V and 0 bases from J, the junction contained 17 bases not matched to a gene. This CDR3 has 17 amino acids.

Input material: PBMCs. The chain uses TRBV30 and TRBJ1-1; TRBD1 agrees at 7 bases. The sequence was collected from a man aged 60 to 75 in good health and CMV-seronegative. The CDR3 sequence: CAYPSGDSFFMNTEAFF. CDR3 sequence (DNA): TGTGCCTACCCATCGGGGGACAGCTTTTTCATGAACACTGAAGCTTTCTTT.